The text below deals with one T cell receptor (beta chain). Its antigen is currently unknown. This entry belongs to a study of persistence of HIV-infected CD4 T cells. The wider study: Donors were ART-treated; their CMV- and Gag-responding CD4+ T cells were isolated.

Study-wide points: TCRbeta richness was lower in CMV- and Gag-responding cells than in anti-CD3/anti-CD28-responding cells.

V lost 6 bases to trimming and J lost 0 bases, with 12 bases between them. The CDR3 totals 15 residues. Per the germline V gene, CDR1 is LGHNA and CDR2 is YNFKEQ. Lysates of CMV-infected fibroblasts at 9.5 to 10 ug/mL stimulated these cells. CD40L-negative CD69-negative CD45RO-high memory CD4+ T cells were sorted as populations depleted of antigen-responding cells. Suppressive ART was started during chronic HIV-1 infection in these adults. CD8+ T cells were removed from PBMCs prior to stimulation. The libraries were made with immunoSEQ version 4 in survey mode. The table came from immunoSEQ multiplex PCR; TCRdb's copy has only in-frame clones and leaves some out. The data contain 25,000 to 35,000 clones, around 80% of them singletons.

The receptor comes from an adult man with HIV who was CMV-seropositive. V usage is TRBV4-2 and J usage is TRBJ1-3, with D possibly TRBD1 on 6 matching bases. Sequenced material: CD4+ T cells sorted from PBMCs after roughly 17-hour stimulation, taken from a patient who received antiretroviral therapy. Written as DNA, the CDR3 is TGTGCCAGCAGTAAAGGGGGGTTCTCTGGAAACACCATATATTTT. This sequence encodes CASSKGGFSGNTIYF.